The present TCR beta chain was sequenced within a study of blood T cell repertoires in COVID-19. CDR1 and CDR2 from the germline V gene are SNHLY and FYNNEI. V gave up 5 bases and J gave up 5 bases; unmatched junction bases: 2. The CDR3 runs 13 residues. Here immunoSEQ multiplex PCR was the method, and the copy in TCRdb shows in-frame clones only, minus some. Of a few hundred thousand clones in the sample, under 90% were seen once. The chain combines TRBV2 with TRBJ1-2, with TRBD1 matching 10 bases. Material: PBMCs or T cells enriched from blood (not recorded which). The sequence was obtained from a woman between 45 and 65 years old who had been exposed to COVID-19. CDR3 loop: CASSPGQGYGYTF. Written as DNA, the CDR3 is TGTGCCAGCAGTCCGGGACAGGGGTATGGCTACACCTTC. Full variable domain (remainder filled in from reference TRBV2 and TRBJ1-2): EPEVTQTPSHQVTQMGQEVILRCVPISNHLYFYWYRQILGQKVEFLVSFYNNEISEKSEIFDDQFSVERPDGSNFTLKIRSTKLEDSAMYFCASSPGQGYGYTFGSGTRLTVV.